What follows are 30 T cell receptor beta chains derived from one specimen sequenced in a study of cytomegalovirus exposure and HLA in healthy donors. Use of 60 Vbeta and 13 Jbeta primers characterized the PCR. Some clones are missing from TCRdb's copy, which holds only in-frame ones; the method was immunoSEQ multiplex PCR. The top ten hold roughly 1.3% of the sample, which has approximately 150,000 clones, roughly 79% seen once. The sequenced material came from PBMCs. Source of these receptors: a woman aged 45-59 years in good health and CMV-seronegative.

The gene calls are TRBV5-1 and TRBJ1-6, with unresolved D. V dropped 2 bases and J dropped 0 bases, with 6 bases sitting between them. The CDR3 consists of 15 residues. CDR1 and CDR2 from the germline V gene are SGHRS and YFSETQ. The CDR3 DNA follows: TGCGCCAGCAGCTTAGGGAGCTCCTATAATTCACCCCTCCACTTT. Protein product: CASSLGSSYNSPLHF.

This rearrangement joins TRBV28 to TRBJ2-1; 11 bases align to TRBD2. CDR1 and CDR2 (germline): MDHEN, SYDVKM. This CDR3 has 14 amino acids. J gave up 9 bases and V 6 bases, and 7 bases lay outside the gene matches. CDR3 coding DNA: TGTGCCAGCAGAACTAGCGGGAGAGGTGGTGAGCAGTTCTTC. Its protein product is CASRTSGRGGEQFF.

J is TRBJ2-3 and V is TRBV7-9; tentatively, D is TRBD1 (5 bases). V lost 3 bases to trimming and J lost 4 bases, with 8 bases between them. There are 13 residues in the CDR3. The V gene's germline CDR1 is SEHNR and CDR2 FQNEAQ (reference sequence). In nucleotides, the CDR3 is TGTGCCAGCAGCTTTAGCAGGGCAGATACGCAGTATTTT. Protein sequence: CASSFSRADTQYF. Supplemented by reference TRBV7-9 and TRBJ2-3, the full variable domain reads DTGVSQNPRHKITKRGQNVTFRCDPISEHNRLYWYRQTLGQGPEFLTYFQNEAQLEKSRLLSDRFSAERPKGSFSTLEIQRTEQGDSAMYLCASSFSRADTQYFGPGTRLTVL.

The chain carries TRBV28 and TRBJ2-5, with 8 nucleotides matching TRBD2. V lost 6 bases, J lost 3 bases, and 12 bases stayed unmatched. Germline CDR1 is MDHEN and CDR2 is SYDVKM. The CDR3 has 16 residues. The DNA for the CDR3 is TGTGCCAGCAGACTTACGCCGGGACTAGTAAAAGAGACCCAGTACTTC. It translates to CASRLTPGLVKETQYF.

The chain couples TRBV7-9 to TRBJ2-7, with D maybe TRBD1 (6 bases). This CDR3 has 15 amino acids. Germline V gene sequence: CDR1 SEHNR, CDR2 FQNEAQ (reference sequence). The ends were cut back, 5 bases at V and 0 bases at J, with 14 bases in the middle. In DNA, the CDR3 is TGTGCCAGCAGCACCGGGACAAGGAGCTCCTACGAGCAGTACTTC. Translation gives CASSTGTRSSYEQYF.

This rearrangement joins TRBV10-3 to TRBJ2-1; TRBD2 matches at 8 bases. J lost 2 bases, V lost 8 bases, and 8 bases had no gene match. CDR1 ENHRY and CDR2 SYGVKD come from the germline V gene. The CDR3 has 15 residues. The CDR3 reads CAIQLSGGTYNEQFF. CDR3 DNA: TGTGCCATCCAACTCAGCGGGGGAACCTACAATGAGCAGTTCTTC.

The chain is built from TRBV7-2 and TRBJ1-3; D is ambiguous. V lost 8 bases, J lost 3 bases, and 14 bases lay in between. The CDR3 is made up of 14 amino acids. Germline CDR1 SGHTA, CDR2 FQGNSA. CDR3 sequence: CASSYSSGGNTIYF. In DNA, the CDR3 is TGTGCCAGCTCTTACAGCAGCGGTGGAAACACCATATATTTT.

The chain joins TRBV10-3 to TRBJ2-5; 9 nucleotides align to TRBD1. Germline V gives CDR1 ENHRY, CDR2 SYGVKD. Losses at the gene ends were 4 bases for V and 2 bases for J; bases not matched to a gene: 5. This CDR3 contains 15 residues. In DNA form, the CDR3 reads TGTGCCATCAGTGCTCCGGGACAGGGACAAGAGACCCAGTACTTC. Translated, it gives CAISAPGQGQETQYF.

This clone was seen a few times. V gene TRBV6-1 combines with J gene TRBJ1-5, with D unresolved. Germline-derived CDR1 and CDR2 are MNHNS and SASEGT. This CDR3 is 11 amino acids long. The ends were cut back, 8 bases at V and 5 bases at J, with 7 bases in the middle. CDR3 coding DNA: TGTGCCAGCGGGAGGGATCAGCCCCAGCATTTT. Its protein is CASGRDQPQHF.

V gene TRBV6-5 combines with J gene TRBJ2-7; D might be TRBD1 (6 bases). The V and J ends lost 5 bases and 4 bases respectively, with 15 bases between them. This CDR3 contains 14 residues. Germline-derived CDR1 and CDR2 are MNHEY and SVGAGI. In DNA form, the CDR3 reads TGTGCCAGCAGTCGATGGGGGCGAGGGTACGAGCAGTACTTC. Its translation is CASSRWGRGYEQYF.

The chain has TRBV4-3 and TRBJ1-5; D not certain. CDR3 length equals 14 residues. V was clipped by 1 base and J by 3 bases, with 7 bases between them. In germline, CDR1 is LGHNA, CDR2 YSLEER. In nucleotides, the CDR3 is TGCGCCAGCAGCCAAGGCGGCGCCAATCAGCCCCAGCATTTT. This encodes CASSQGGANQPQHF.

The V and J genes are TRBV5-1 and TRBJ2-5; TRBD1 aligns across 7 bases. CDR3 length equals 13 residues. Per germline, CDR1 SGHRS and CDR2 YFSETQ. V was clipped by 4 bases and J by 2 bases; unmatched bases: 2. The CDR3 DNA reads as TGCGCCAGCAGCGAGACAGGGCAAGAGACCCAGTACTTC. It codes for CASSETGQETQYF.

This clone came up once. The genes are TRBV5-6 and TRBJ2-7, with 7 positions matching TRBD2. Germline V gives CDR1 SGHDT, CDR2 YYEEEE. Unmatched junction bases numbered 12, after V lost 4 bases and J lost 2 bases. The CDR3 extends over 16 amino acids. The CDR3 is CASSPARAGETYEQYF. In DNA, the CDR3 is TGTGCCAGCAGCCCGGCCAGGGCGGGGGAGACCTACGAGCAGTACTTC.

The chain is built from TRBV27 and TRBJ2-7, with TRBD2 matching over 10 bases. The CDR3 spans 16 residues. Unmatched junction bases numbered 8, after V lost 3 bases and J lost 3 bases. CDR1 is MNHEY, CDR2 SMNVEV, per germline (reference sequence). Written as DNA, the CDR3 is TGTGCCAGCAGTTTGTCCCCCGGGACTAGCGTCTACGAGCAGTACTTC. It translates to CASSLSPGTSVYEQYF.

This chain joins TRBV28 and TRBJ2-7; 7 bases agree with TRBD1. Trimming took 4 bases from V and 0 from J; bases not matched to a gene: 6. Per germline, CDR1 MDHEN and CDR2 SYDVKM. The CDR3 covers 15 residues. For the CDR3, the DNA is TGTGCCAGCAGTTATCGGCCAGGGGGCTCCTACGAGCAGTACTTC. This translates into CASSYRPGGSYEQYF.

CDR3 residues: CASSQTDRGRGTDTQYF. The CDR3 nucleotides read TGTGCCAGCAGCCAAACCGACAGGGGGCGAGGGACAGATACGCAGTATTTT. This chain links TRBV4-2 with TRBJ2-3; 10 bases map to TRBD1. Per germline, CDR1 LGHNA and CDR2 YNFKEQ. V shed 2 bases and J 3 bases; nucleotides not matched to a gene: 8. This CDR3 has 17 amino acids.

The CDR3 bases are TGCGCCAGCAGGGACGGACAGGGGTTCTCCTACAATGAGCAGTTCTTC. This encodes CASRDGQGFSYNEQFF. The V gene is TRBV10-1, the J gene TRBJ2-1; TRBD1 agrees at 9 bases. This CDR3 comprises 16 residues. In germline, CDR1 is WNHNN, CDR2 SYGVQD (reference sequence). After removal of 6 bases from V and 0 bases from J, the junction contained 6 bases not matched to a gene.

This chain connects TRBV9 to TRBJ2-1; a weak D match, TRBD2 (5 bases). This CDR3 region has 15 residues. CDR1 SGDLS and CDR2 YYNGEE come from the germline V gene. Trimming pared 0 bases from V and 4 bases from J, leaving 11 bases between. Here the CDR3 reads CASSVGPTGYNEQFF. In DNA, the CDR3 is TGTGCCAGCAGCGTAGGCCCCACGGGGTACAATGAGCAGTTCTTC.

The chain has TRBV7-9 and TRBJ2-7, with D possibly TRBD2 on 6 matching bases. With 5 bases removed from V and 7 bases from J, the gap between germline ends came to 18 bases. From germline, CDR1 is SEHNR and CDR2 FQNEAQ (reference sequence). This CDR3 is 14 amino acids long. CDR3 bases: TGTGCCAGCAGCCCGTACTTGGGACTCCAGGAGCAGTACTTC. Encoded protein: CASSPYLGLQEQYF.

This sequence joins TRBV6-6 and TRBJ2-7; D might be TRBD1 (6 bases). V lost 6 bases and J 0 bases, leaving 15 bases between the germline ends. This CDR3 spans 15 amino acids. The V gene's germline CDR1 is MNHNY and CDR2 SVGAGI (reference sequence). This CDR3 is CASRTGHSSSYEQYF. For the CDR3, the DNA is TGTGCCAGCAGAACGGGACACTCGAGCTCCTACGAGCAGTACTTC.

The chain recombines TRBV28 with TRBJ2-7; the match to TRBD2 covers 8 bases. Germline V CDR1 and CDR2: MDHEN, SYDVKM. Trimming took 3 bases from V and 8 from J; bases not matched to a gene: 9. The length of the CDR3 is 14 residues. CDR3 coding DNA: TGTGCCAGCAGTTTTCTAGCGGGCGGAGGTAAGCAGTACTTC. Protein sequence: CASSFLAGGGKQYF.

The V and J genes are TRBV5-6 and TRBJ1-2, with D perhaps TRBD1 (6 bases). The V and J ends lost 7 bases and 8 bases respectively, with 18 bases between them. The CDR3 sequence is 13 residues long. From germline, CDR1 is SGHDT and CDR2 YYEEEE. The CDR3 here is CASVQGSEVGYTF. CDR3 DNA: TGTGCCAGCGTCCAGGGGAGCGAAGTAGGCTACACCTTC.

V and J are TRBV18 and TRBJ1-1; D might be TRBD1 (5 bases). This CDR3 has 13 amino acids. Germline V gives CDR1 KGHSH, CDR2 LQKENI. V gave up 5 bases and J gave up 5 bases, with 12 bases separating them. The chain's CDR3 is CASSATRDTEAFF. For the CDR3, the DNA is TGTGCCAGCTCAGCCACCAGGGATACTGAAGCTTTCTTT.

This chain uses TRBV6-5 with TRBJ2-5; 10 positions match TRBD1. Germline CDR1 is MNHEY and CDR2 is SVGAGI. V lost 2 bases to trimming and J lost 2 bases; unmatched junction nucleotides: 2. The CDR3 spans 15 residues. CDR3 amino acids: CASSYGDRGQETQYF. CDR3 in DNA: TGTGCCAGCAGTTACGGGGACAGGGGACAAGAGACCCAGTACTTC.

This clone occurred once. The V and J genes are TRBV5-1 and TRBJ1-5; 7 nucleotides match TRBD1. The CDR3 is 15 residues long. J lost 7 bases, V lost 4 bases, and 11 bases had no gene match. Germline V CDR1 and CDR2: SGHRS, YFSETQ. CDR3 nucleotides: TGCGCCAGCAGCCAAGACGAGGGGGCTGGGCAGCCCCAGCATTTT. Amino acids: CASSQDEGAGQPQHF. The full variable domain, completed using reference TRBV5-1 and TRBJ1-5, is KAGVTQTPRYLIKTRGQQVTLSCSPISGHRSVSWYQQTPGQGLQFLFEYFSETQRNKGNFPGRFSGRQFSNSRSEMNVSTLELGDSALYLCASSQDEGAGQPQHFGDGTRLSIL.

This chain uses TRBV7-2 with TRBJ2-5; 13 nucleotides line up with TRBD2. CDR1 is SGHTA and CDR2 is FQGNSA in the germline V gene. CDR3 length equals 17 residues. The V and J ends lost 5 bases and 5 bases, in that order; junction bases with no gene match: 11. The CDR3 DNA reads TGTGCCAGCAGCCGGAGACTAGCGGGGGGTCCCTGGGAGACCCAGTACTTC. Its translation is CASSRRLAGGPWETQYF.

The J gene is TRBJ2-5, the V gene TRBV6-5; D is possibly TRBD2 (6 bases). CDR3 length equals 14 residues. Trimming removed 2 bases at V and 4 bases at J, with 11 bases between. Germline lookup yields CDR1 MNHEY and CDR2 SVGAGI. The CDR3 region is CASSYPYGGETQYF. CDR3 sequence (DNA): TGTGCCAGCAGTTACCCGTACGGGGGAGAGACCCAGTACTTC.

The V gene is TRBV4-3, the J gene TRBJ1-3; TRBD1 agrees at 11 bases. V shed 0 bases and J 4 bases; nucleotides not matched to a gene: 5. The V gene's germline CDR1 is LGHNA and CDR2 YSLEER. The CDR3 length is 17 residues. Here the CDR3 DNA reads TGCGCCAGCAGCCAAGAGTTGGGACAGGGGGTCGGAAACACCATATATTTT. Translated: CASSQELGQGVGNTIYF.

The rearrangement uses TRBV6-1 and TRBJ2-7; 9 bases line up with TRBD2. The CDR3 is 15 residues long. V gave up 7 bases and J gave up 3 bases; unmatched junction bases: 10. Germline CDR1 reads MNHNS; CDR2 reads SASEGT. CDR3 DNA: TGTGCCAGCACTGAGAGCGGGAGGCCCCTCTACGAGCAGTACTTC. Translating gives CASTESGRPLYEQYF.

The rearrangement links TRBV27 to TRBJ2-7, with 7 positions matching TRBD2. The CDR3 has 15 residues. Germline V CDR1 and CDR2: MNHEY, SMNVEV (reference sequence). The trim removed 0 bases at V and 0 bases at J, leaving 2 bases unmatched. CDR3: CASSLSPSGSYEQYF. CDR3 DNA: TGTGCCAGCAGTTTATCCCCTAGCGGCTCCTACGAGCAGTACTTC.